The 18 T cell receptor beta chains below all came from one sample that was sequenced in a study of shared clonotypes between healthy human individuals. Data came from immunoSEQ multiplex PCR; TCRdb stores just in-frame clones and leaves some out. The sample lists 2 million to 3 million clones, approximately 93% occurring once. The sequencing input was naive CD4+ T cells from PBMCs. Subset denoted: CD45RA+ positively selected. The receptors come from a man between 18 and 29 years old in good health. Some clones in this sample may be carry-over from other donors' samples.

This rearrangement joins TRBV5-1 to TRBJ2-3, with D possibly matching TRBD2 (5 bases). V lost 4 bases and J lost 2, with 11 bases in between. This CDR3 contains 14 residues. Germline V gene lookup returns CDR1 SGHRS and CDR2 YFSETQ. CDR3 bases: TGCGCCAGCAGCCCCCCGGACTCCACAGATACGCAGTATTTT. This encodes CASSPPDSTDTQYF.

The CDR3 loop is CASSSRQASRGYEQFF. The CDR3 nucleotides are TGTGCCAGCAGCTCTAGACAGGCAAGTCGGGGTTATGAGCAGTTCTTC. The chain has TRBV5-4 and TRBJ2-1, with a weak D call TRBD1 (6 bases). Trimming pared 3 bases from V and 8 bases from J, leaving 21 bases between. CDR1 SGHNT and CDR2 YYREEE come from the germline V gene (reference sequence). This CDR3 has 16 amino acids.

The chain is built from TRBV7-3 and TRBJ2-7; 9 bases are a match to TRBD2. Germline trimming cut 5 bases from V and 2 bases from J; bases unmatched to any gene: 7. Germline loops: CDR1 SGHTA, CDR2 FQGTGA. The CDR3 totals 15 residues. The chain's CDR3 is CASSPAGGPAYEQYF. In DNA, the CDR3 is TGTGCCAGCAGCCCAGCGGGGGGACCCGCCTACGAGCAGTACTTC.

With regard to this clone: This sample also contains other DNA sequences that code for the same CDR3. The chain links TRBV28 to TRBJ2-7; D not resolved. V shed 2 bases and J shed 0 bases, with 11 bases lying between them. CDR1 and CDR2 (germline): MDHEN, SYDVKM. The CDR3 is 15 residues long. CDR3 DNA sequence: TGTGCCAGCAGTTTAATGGGAACAAGCTCCTACGAGCAGTACTTC. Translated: CASSLMGTSSYEQYF.

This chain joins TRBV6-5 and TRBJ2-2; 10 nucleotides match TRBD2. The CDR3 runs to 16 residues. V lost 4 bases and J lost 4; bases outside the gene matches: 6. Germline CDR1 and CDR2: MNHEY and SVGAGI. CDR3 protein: CASSWTGLASTGELFF. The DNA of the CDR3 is TGTGCCAGCAGTTGGACGGGACTAGCGAGCACCGGGGAGCTGTTTTTT.

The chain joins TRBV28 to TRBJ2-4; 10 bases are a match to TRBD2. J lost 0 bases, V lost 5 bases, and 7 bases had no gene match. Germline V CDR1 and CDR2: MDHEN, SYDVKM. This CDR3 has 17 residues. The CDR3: CASSLAGVLTAKNIQYF. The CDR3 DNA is TGTGCCAGCAGTCTAGCGGGAGTCCTGACAGCCAAAAACATTCAGTACTTC.

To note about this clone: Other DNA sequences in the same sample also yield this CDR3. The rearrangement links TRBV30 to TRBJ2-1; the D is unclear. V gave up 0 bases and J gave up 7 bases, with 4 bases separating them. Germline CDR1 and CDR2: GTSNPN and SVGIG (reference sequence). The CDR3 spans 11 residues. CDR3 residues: CAWSVINEQFF. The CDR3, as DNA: TGTGCCTGGAGTGTAATAAATGAGCAGTTCTTC.

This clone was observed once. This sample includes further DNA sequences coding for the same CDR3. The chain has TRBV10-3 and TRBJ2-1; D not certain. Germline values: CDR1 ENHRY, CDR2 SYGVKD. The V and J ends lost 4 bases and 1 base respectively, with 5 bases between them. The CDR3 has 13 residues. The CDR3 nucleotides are TGTGCCATCAGTGGGGGTTCCTACAATGAGCAGTTCTTC. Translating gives CAISGGSYNEQFF.

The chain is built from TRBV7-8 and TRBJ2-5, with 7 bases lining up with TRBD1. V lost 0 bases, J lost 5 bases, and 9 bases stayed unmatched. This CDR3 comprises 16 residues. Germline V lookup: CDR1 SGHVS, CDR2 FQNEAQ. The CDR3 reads CASSLAGTAPRETQYF. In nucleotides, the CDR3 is TGTGCCAGCAGCTTAGCGGGGACAGCTCCCCGGGAGACCCAGTACTTC. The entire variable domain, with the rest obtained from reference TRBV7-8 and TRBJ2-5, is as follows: GAGVSQSPRYKVAKRGQDVALRCDPISGHVSLFWYQQALGQGPEFLTYFQNEAQLDKSGLPSDRFFAERPEGSVSTLKIQRTQQEDSAVYLCASSLAGTAPRETQYFGPGTRLLVL.

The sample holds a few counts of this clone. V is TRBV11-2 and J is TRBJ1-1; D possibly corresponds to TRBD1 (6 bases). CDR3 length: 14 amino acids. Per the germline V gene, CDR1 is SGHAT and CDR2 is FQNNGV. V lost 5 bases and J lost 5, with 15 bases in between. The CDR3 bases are TGTGCCAGCAGCATAACAGGGTTGGGGACTGAAGCTTTCTTT. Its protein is CASSITGLGTEAFF.

CDR3 bases: TGTGCCAGCAGCCCGGGACTTAACACTGAAGCTTTCTTT. Protein product: CASSPGLNTEAFF. The chain has TRBV5-8 and TRBJ1-1, with D possibly matching TRBD1 (5 bases). V dropped 4 bases and J dropped 2 bases, with 9 bases sitting between them. The CDR3 extends over 13 amino acids. Germline assignment: CDR1 SGHTS and CDR2 YDEGEE.

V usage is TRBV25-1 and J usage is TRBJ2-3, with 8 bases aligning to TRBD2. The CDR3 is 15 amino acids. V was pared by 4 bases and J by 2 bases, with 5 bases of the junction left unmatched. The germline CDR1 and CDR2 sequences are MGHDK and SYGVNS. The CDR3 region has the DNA TGTGCCAGCAGTGCCATAGCGGGGAACACAGATACGCAGTATTTT. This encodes CASSAIAGNTDTQYF.

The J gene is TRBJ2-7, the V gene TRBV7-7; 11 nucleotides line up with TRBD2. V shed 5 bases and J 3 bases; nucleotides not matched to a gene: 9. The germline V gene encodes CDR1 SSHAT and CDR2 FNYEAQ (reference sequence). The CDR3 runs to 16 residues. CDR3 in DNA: TGTGCCAGCAGCCATCCAGCAGGACTAGCGGGCTACGAGCAGTACTTC. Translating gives CASSHPAGLAGYEQYF. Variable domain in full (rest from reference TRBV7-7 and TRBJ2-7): GAGVSQSPRYKVTKRGQDVTLRCDPISSHATLYWYQQALGQGPEFLTYFNYEAQPDKSGLPSDRFSAERPEGSISTLTIQRTEQRDSAMYRCASSHPAGLAGYEQYFGPGTRLTVT.

For the CDR3, the DNA is TGTGCCAGCAGCTTCAACCTAGCGGGGGGGTACAATGAGCAGTTCTTC. Its protein is CASSFNLAGGYNEQFF. V is TRBV7-2 and J is TRBJ2-1; 12 nucleotides line up with TRBD2. Germline lookup yields CDR1 SGHTA and CDR2 FQGNSA. V lost 3 bases to trimming and J lost 4 bases; unmatched junction nucleotides: 4. CDR3 length: 16 amino acids.

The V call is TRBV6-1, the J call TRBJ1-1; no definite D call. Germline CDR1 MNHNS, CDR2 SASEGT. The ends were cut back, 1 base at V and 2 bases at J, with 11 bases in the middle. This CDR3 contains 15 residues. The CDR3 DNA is TGTGCCAGCAGTGAAGACGGACGGATAAACACTGAAGCTTTCTTT. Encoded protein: CASSEDGRINTEAFF.

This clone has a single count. CDR3 residues: CASSWVRDTSYTF. CDR3 nucleotides: TGTGCCAGCAGCTGGGTCCGGGACACCAGCTACACCTTC. The chain has TRBV5-4 and TRBJ1-2; D perhaps matches TRBD1 (6 bases). V lost 3 bases and J 9 bases, leaving 15 bases between the germline ends. Germline V gene lookup returns CDR1 SGHNT and CDR2 YYREEE (reference sequence). The CDR3 extends over 13 amino acids.

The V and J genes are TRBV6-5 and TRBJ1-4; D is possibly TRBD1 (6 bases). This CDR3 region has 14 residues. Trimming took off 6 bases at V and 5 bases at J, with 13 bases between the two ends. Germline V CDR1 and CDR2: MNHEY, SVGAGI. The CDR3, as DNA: TGTGCCAGCAGGTTTGCGGGGGCCAATGAAAAACTGTTTTTT. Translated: CASRFAGANEKLFF.

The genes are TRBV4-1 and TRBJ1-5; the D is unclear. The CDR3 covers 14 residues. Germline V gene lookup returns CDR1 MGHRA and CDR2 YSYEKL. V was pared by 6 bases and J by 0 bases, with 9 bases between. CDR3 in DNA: TGCGCCAGCAGTGTCCAACCTAGCAATCAGCCCCAGCATTTT. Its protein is CASSVQPSNQPQHF.